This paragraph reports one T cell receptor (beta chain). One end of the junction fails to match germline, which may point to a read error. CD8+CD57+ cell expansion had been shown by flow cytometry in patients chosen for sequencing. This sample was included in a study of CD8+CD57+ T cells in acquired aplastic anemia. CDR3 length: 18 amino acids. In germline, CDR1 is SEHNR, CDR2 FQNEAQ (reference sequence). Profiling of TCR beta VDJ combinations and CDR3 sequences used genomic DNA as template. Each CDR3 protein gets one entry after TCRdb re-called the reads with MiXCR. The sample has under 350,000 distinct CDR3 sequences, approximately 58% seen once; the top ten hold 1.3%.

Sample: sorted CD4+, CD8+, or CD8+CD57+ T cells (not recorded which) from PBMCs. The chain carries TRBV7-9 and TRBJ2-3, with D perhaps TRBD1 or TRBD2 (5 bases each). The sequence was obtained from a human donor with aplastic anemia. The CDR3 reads CASSLVRSGAYGTDTQYF. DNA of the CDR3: TGCGCCAGCAGCTTGGTCCGATCCGGGGCCTACGGGACAGATACGCAGTATTTT.